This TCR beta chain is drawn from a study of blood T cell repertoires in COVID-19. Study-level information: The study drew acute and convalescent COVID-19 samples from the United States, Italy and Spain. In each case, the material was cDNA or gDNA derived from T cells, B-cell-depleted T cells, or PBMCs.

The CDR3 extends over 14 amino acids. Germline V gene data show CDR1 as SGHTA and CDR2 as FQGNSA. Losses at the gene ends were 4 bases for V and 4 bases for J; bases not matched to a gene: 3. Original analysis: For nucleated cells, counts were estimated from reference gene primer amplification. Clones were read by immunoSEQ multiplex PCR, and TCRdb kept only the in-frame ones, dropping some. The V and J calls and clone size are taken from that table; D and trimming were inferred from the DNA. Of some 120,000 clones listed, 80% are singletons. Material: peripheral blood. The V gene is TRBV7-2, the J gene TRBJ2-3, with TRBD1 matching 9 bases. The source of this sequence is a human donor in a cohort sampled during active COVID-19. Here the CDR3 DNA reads TGTGCCAGCAGCTCCCGACAGGGGGCAGATACGCAGTATTTT. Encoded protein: CASSSRQGADTQYF.